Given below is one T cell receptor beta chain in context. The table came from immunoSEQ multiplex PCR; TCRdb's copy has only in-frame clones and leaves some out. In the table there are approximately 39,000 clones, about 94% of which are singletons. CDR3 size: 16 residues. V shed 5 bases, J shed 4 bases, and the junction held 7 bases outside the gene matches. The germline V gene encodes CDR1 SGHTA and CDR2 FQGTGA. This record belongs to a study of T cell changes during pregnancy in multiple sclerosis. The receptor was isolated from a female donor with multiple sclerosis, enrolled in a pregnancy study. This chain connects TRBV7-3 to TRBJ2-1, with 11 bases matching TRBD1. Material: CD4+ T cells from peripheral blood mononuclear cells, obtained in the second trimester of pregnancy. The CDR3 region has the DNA TGTGCCAGCAGCCTCCGGACAGGGGGCGGTTACAATGAGCAGTTCTTC. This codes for CASSLRTGGGYNEQFF.